Listed here are 23 T cell receptor beta chains from one sample, sequenced in a study of CD8+ T cells in alopecia areata. RNA was extracted and reverse transcribed into cDNA as the sequencing template. Sequenced by immunoSEQ multiplex PCR; TCRdb stores in-frame clones only, minus some. Of roughly 200,000 clones listed, around two fifths are singletons. Treatment specified: oral pan-JAK inhibitor, 5-10 mg twice daily. Sequencing was performed on CD4+ T cells sorted from blood, taken at approximately week 30, from a patient treated with tofacitinib. The receptors shown here come from a human donor with alopecia areata.

This sequence joins TRBV5-4 and TRBJ2-5, with TRBD2 matching over 13 bases. From germline, CDR1 is SGHNT and CDR2 YYREEE (reference sequence). The CDR3 loop spans 16 amino acids. Trimming cost V 3 bases and J 4 bases; bases outside gene matches: 6. Here the CDR3 DNA reads TGTGCCAGCAGCTCGCTTGGACTAGCGGGAGCAGAGACCCAGTACTTC. Encoded protein: CASSSLGLAGAETQYF.

V and J are TRBV14 and TRBJ1-1; D gene ambiguous. Trimming shortened V by 4 bases and J by 1 base, and 7 bases separated the two germline ends. The CDR3 has 13 residues. Germline assignment: CDR1 SGHDN and CDR2 FVKESK. This chain's CDR3 is CASSRNKNTEAFF. CDR3 DNA sequence: TGTGCCAGCAGCCGAAACAAGAACACTGAAGCTTTCTTT.

The sample holds a few counts of this clone. This chain links TRBV6-5 with TRBJ2-7; D unresolved. Trimming removed 0 bases from V and 8 bases from J, with 8 bases in between. Germline CDR1 reads MNHEY; CDR2 reads SVGAGI. This CDR3 has 12 amino acids. The CDR3 loop is CASSYSSGKQYF. CDR3 in DNA: TGTGCCAGCAGTTACTCGAGTGGGAAGCAGTACTTC.

The chain uses TRBV29-1 and TRBJ2-5; D possibly corresponds to TRBD1 (5 bases). Germline CDR1 reads SQVTM; CDR2 reads ANQGSEA. The CDR3 totals 12 residues. This CDR3 is CSFSPQGETQYF. The CDR3 nucleotides read TGCAGTTTCAGTCCCCAGGGAGAGACCCAGTACTTC.

The CDR3 sequence is CSVFVGKSYNEQFF. The CDR3 nucleotides read TGCAGCGTATTTGTAGGGAAGTCCTACAATGAGCAGTTCTTC. This chain uses TRBV29-1 with TRBJ2-1; the D is unclear. This CDR3 has 14 amino acids. Trimming took off 6 bases at V and 1 base at J, with 13 bases between the two ends. The germline V gene has CDR1 SQVTM and CDR2 ANQGSEA.

The J gene is TRBJ2-2, the V gene TRBV5-6, with a tentative D call TRBD2 (5 bases). CDR3 length: 15 residues. Germline CDR1 is SGHDT and CDR2 is YYEEEE. Trimming removed 1 base at V and 0 bases at J, with 7 bases between. The CDR3 loop is CASSLNGANTGELFF. The CDR3 coding sequence is TGTGCCAGCAGCTTGAACGGGGCGAACACCGGGGAGCTGTTTTTT.

The chain joins TRBV29-1 to TRBJ2-1; weak D call: TRBD1 (6 bases). The germline V and J ends were trimmed by 0 bases and 4 bases, with 16 bases remaining between them. The CDR3 has 16 amino acids. CDR1 is SQVTM, CDR2 ANQGSEA, per germline. DNA for the CDR3: TGCAGCGTTGAAGATGGTCCGGACAGTAATTACAATGAGCAGTTCTTC. Encoded protein: CSVEDGPDSNYNEQFF.

The rearrangement links TRBV2 to TRBJ1-5; D may be TRBD1 (5 bases). The CDR3 length is 13 residues. V was cut by 6 bases and J by 4 bases, with 10 bases left in between. Germline lookup yields CDR1 SNHLY and CDR2 FYNNEI. The CDR3 sequence is CASRTDQNQPQHF. The CDR3, as DNA: TGTGCCAGCAGGACAGACCAAAATCAGCCCCAGCATTTT.

The chain couples TRBV29-1 to TRBJ1-1; 9 bases line up with TRBD1. The CDR3 has 12 amino acids. The trim removed 7 bases at V and 0 bases at J, leaving 0 bases unmatched. From germline, CDR1 is SQVTM and CDR2 ANQGSEA. CDR3 sequence reads: CSGTGVNTEAFF. CDR3 DNA: TGCAGCGGGACAGGGGTGAACACTGAAGCTTTCTTT.

The chain joins TRBV27 to TRBJ2-7; D is unclear. Germline V gene sequence: CDR1 MNHEY, CDR2 SMNVEV (reference sequence). V was trimmed by 2 bases and J by 3 bases, leaving 8 bases between them. The CDR3 runs 13 residues. CDR3: CASSLRNDYEQYF. The CDR3 bases are TGTGCCAGCAGTTTAAGAAACGACTACGAGCAGTACTTC.

This clone has a handful of counts. The CDR3, as DNA: TGTGCCAGTGGAAGGGGTGGCAATCAGCCCCAGCATTTT. Translating gives CASGRGGNQPQHF. The chain uses TRBV19 and TRBJ1-5, with a weak D call TRBD1 (5 bases). The ends were cut back, 8 bases at V and 2 bases at J, with 10 bases in the middle. There are 13 residues in the CDR3. Germline-derived CDR1 and CDR2 are LNHDA and SQIVND (reference sequence). Drawing the rest from reference TRBV19 and TRBJ1-5, the complete variable domain is DGGITQSPKYLFRKEGQNVTLSCEQNLNHDAMYWYRQDPGQGLRLIYYSQIVNDFQKGDIAEGYSVSREKKESFPLTVTSAQKNPTAFYLCASGRGGNQPQHFGDGTRLSIL.

The chain links TRBV27 to TRBJ2-5, with TRBD2 matching over 9 bases. V shed 2 bases and J 4 bases; nucleotides not matched to a gene: 8. From germline, CDR1 is MNHEY and CDR2 SMNVEV (reference sequence). CDR3 length equals 16 residues. The CDR3 spells CASSLLAGGPAETQYF. For the CDR3, the DNA is TGTGCCAGCAGTTTACTGGCGGGAGGGCCTGCAGAGACCCAGTACTTC.

The V and J genes are TRBV30 and TRBJ2-5, with a tentative D call TRBD2 (5 bases). V was pared by 0 bases and J by 4 bases, with 12 bases between. Germline V gene sequence: CDR1 GTSNPN, CDR2 SVGIG (reference sequence). The CDR3 is 14 amino acids. CDR3 DNA sequence: TGTGCCTGGAGTGTTCTGCGGGCGGGAGAGACCCAGTACTTC. It encodes CAWSVLRAGETQYF.

V and J are TRBV7-3 and TRBJ1-1, with TRBD1 matching 7 bases. The CDR3 has 15 residues. Trimming took 6 bases from V and 4 from J; bases not matched to a gene: 11. Per the germline V gene, CDR1 is SGHTA and CDR2 is FQGTGA. The CDR3 DNA reads as TGTGCCAGCAGACAACAGGGGAACCAGGCCACTGAAGCTTTCTTT. It codes for CASRQQGNQATEAFF.

This clone was observed a few times. The sample holds other DNA sequences that translate to the same CDR3. The chain employs TRBV29-1 and TRBJ1-5; 7 bases match TRBD1. The CDR3 covers 13 residues. Germline V gene data show CDR1 as SQVTM and CDR2 as ANQGSEA. The V and J ends lost 4 bases and 3 bases, in that order; junction bases with no gene match: 3. The DNA of the CDR3 is TGCAGCGTTGGACAGGGAAACAATCAGCCCCAGCATTTT. Translation gives CSVGQGNNQPQHF.

V usage is TRBV29-1 and J usage is TRBJ2-1, with D perhaps given as TRBD1 or TRBD2 (5 bases each). V shed 7 bases and J shed 8 bases, with 18 bases lying between them. The CDR3 is 13 residues long. CDR1 and CDR2 (germline): SQVTM, ANQGSEA. The CDR3 spells CSGRDPLGDEQFF. DNA for the CDR3: TGCAGCGGCCGGGACCCCCTTGGGGATGAGCAGTTCTTC.

The V call is TRBV7-7, the J call TRBJ2-3, with 10 bases aligning to TRBD2. V lost 5 bases to trimming and J lost 4 bases; unmatched junction nucleotides: 6. Germline-derived CDR1 and CDR2 are SSHAT and FNYEAQ (reference sequence). The CDR3 sequence is 15 residues long. The CDR3 protein is CASSRGLAFSDTQYF. CDR3 coding DNA: TGTGCCAGCAGCAGGGGACTAGCGTTCTCAGATACGCAGTATTTT.

Ten or more counts support this clone. The V and J genes are TRBV6-6 and TRBJ2-7; TRBD1 agrees at 7 bases. The CDR3 length is 11 residues. Germline V gene data show CDR1 as MNHNY and CDR2 as SVGAGI (reference sequence). V lost 6 bases, J lost 5 bases, and 1 base stayed unmatched. The CDR3 DNA is TGTGCCAGCAGAACAGGGGACGAGCAGTACTTC. Translated, it gives CASRTGDEQYF.

This clone was seen a handful of times. This chain links TRBV19 with TRBJ1-5; 9 bases align to TRBD1. Germline lookup yields CDR1 LNHDA and CDR2 SQIVND (reference sequence). The CDR3 consists of 15 residues. Unmatched junction bases numbered 5, after V lost 4 bases and J lost 4 bases. In DNA form, the CDR3 reads TGTGCCAGTAGTACCTCGGACAGGGGAAATCAGCCCCAGCATTTT. It codes for CASSTSDRGNQPQHF.

CDR3 sequence: CASSRSGTTPISGNTIYF. The DNA of the CDR3 is TGCGCCAGCAGCAGATCCGGGACAACTCCCATTTCTGGAAACACCATATATTTT. The chain carries TRBV5-1 and TRBJ1-3, with D tentatively TRBD1 (6 bases). Germline V gives CDR1 SGHRS, CDR2 YFSETQ. Between the trimmed V and J ends, which lost 4 bases and 1 base, there was a span of 21 bases. The CDR3 sequence is 18 residues long.

The V and J genes are TRBV7-9 and TRBJ2-7, with D maybe TRBD2 (8 bases). Trimming took 5 bases from V and 7 from J, leaving 24 bases between them. Germline CDR1 SEHNR, CDR2 FQNEAQ (reference sequence). CDR3 size: 16 residues. Here the CDR3 reads CASSPGGSGAAREQYF. The CDR3 DNA is TGTGCCAGCAGCCCAGGGGGTAGCGGGGCCGCTAGAGAGCAGTACTTC.

The chain links TRBV4-1 to TRBJ1-2; the D is unclear. Germline V gene lookup returns CDR1 MGHRA and CDR2 YSYEKL. Between the trimmed V and J ends, which lost 0 bases and 4 bases, there was a span of 15 bases. The CDR3 runs 16 residues. The CDR3 nucleotides read TGCGCCAGCAGCCAAGAGAAGCGTTTAATGGGCTATGGCTACACCTTC. Translating gives CASSQEKRLMGYGYTF.

The DNA for the CDR3 is TGTGCCAGCTCTGCCGGGACAGGGGGGCCCGAGCAGTACTTC. Residues: CASSAGTGGPEQYF. This chain links TRBV18 with TRBJ2-7; 11 bases line up with TRBD1. The germline CDR1 and CDR2 sequences are KGHSH and LQKENI. Trimming at V came to 6 bases and at J to 6 bases, leaving 7 bases not matched to a gene. This CDR3 region has 14 residues. The full variable domain, rest sourced from reference TRBV18 and TRBJ2-7, is NAGVMQNPRHLVRRRGQEARLRCSPMKGHSHVYWYRQLPEEGLKFMVYLQKENIIDESGMPKERFSAEFPKEGPSILRIQQVVRGDSAAYFCASSAGTGGPEQYFGPGTRLTVT.